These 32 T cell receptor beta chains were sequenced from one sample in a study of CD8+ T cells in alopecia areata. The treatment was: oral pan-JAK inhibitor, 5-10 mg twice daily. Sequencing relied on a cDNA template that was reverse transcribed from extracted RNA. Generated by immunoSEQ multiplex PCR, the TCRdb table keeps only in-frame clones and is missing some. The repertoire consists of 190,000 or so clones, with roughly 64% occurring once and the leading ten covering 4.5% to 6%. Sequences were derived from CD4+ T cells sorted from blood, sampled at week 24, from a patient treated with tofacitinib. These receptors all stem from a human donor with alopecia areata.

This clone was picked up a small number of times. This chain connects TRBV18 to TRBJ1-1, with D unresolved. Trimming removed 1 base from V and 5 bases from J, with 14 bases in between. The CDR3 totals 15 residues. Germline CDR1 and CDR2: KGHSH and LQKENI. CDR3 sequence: CASSPREGTRTEAFF. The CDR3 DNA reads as TGTGCCAGCTCACCACGTGAAGGTACACGGACTGAAGCTTTCTTT.

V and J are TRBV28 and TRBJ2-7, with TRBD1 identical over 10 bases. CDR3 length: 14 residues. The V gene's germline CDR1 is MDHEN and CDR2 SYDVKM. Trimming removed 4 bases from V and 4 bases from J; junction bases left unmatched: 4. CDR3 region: CASSSGQGKYEQYF. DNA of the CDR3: TGTGCCAGCAGTTCGGGACAGGGGAAGTACGAGCAGTACTTC.

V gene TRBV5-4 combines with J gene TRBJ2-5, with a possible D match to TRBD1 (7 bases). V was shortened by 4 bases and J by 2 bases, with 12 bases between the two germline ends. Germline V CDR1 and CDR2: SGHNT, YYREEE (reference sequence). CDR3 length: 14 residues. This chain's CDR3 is CASSRTGLQETQYF. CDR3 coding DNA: TGTGCCAGCAGCCGGACAGGACTACAAGAGACCCAGTACTTC.

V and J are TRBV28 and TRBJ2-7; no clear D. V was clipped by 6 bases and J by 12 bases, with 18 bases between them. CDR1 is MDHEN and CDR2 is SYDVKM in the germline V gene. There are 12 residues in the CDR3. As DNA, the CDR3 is TGTGCCAGCAGCAAGGTATTGGGCTCGCCGTACTTC. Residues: CASSKVLGSPYF.

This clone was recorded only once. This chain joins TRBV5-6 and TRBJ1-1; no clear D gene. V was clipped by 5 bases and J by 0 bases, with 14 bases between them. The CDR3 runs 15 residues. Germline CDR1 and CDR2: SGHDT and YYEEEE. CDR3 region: CASSSQALMNTEAFF. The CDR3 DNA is TGTGCCAGCAGTTCTCAAGCGCTGATGAACACTGAAGCTTTCTTT.

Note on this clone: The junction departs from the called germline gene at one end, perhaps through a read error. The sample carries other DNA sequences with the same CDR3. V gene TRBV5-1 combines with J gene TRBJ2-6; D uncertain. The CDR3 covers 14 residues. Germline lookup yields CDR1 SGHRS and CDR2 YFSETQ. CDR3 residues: CASSLGSGANVLTF. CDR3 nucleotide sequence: TGTGCCAGCAGCTTGGGTAGTGGGGCCAACGTCCTGACTTTC.

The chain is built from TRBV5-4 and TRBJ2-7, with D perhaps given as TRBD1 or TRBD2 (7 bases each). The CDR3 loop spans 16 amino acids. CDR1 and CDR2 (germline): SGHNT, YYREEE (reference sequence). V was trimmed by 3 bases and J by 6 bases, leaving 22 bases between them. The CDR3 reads CASSSTGRAAGGEQYF. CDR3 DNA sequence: TGTGCCAGCAGCTCGACAGGGAGGGCAGCCGGGGGCGAGCAGTACTTC.

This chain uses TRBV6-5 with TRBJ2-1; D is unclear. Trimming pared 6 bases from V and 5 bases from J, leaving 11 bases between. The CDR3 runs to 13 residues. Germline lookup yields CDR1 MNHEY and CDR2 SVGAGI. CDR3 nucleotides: TGTGCCAGCAGACGTGATACGGACAATGAGCAGTTCTTC. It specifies CASRRDTDNEQFF.

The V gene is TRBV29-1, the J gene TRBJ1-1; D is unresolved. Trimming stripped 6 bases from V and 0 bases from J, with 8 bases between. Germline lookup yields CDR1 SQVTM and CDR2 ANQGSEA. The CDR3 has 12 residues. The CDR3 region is CSVQQLNTEAFF. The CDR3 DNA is TGCAGCGTGCAACAGCTGAACACTGAAGCTTTCTTT.

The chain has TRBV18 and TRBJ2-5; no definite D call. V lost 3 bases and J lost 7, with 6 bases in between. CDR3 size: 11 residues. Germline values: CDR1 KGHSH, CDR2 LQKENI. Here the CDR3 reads CASSPETTQYF. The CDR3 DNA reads TGTGCCAGCTCACCGGAGACGACCCAGTACTTC.

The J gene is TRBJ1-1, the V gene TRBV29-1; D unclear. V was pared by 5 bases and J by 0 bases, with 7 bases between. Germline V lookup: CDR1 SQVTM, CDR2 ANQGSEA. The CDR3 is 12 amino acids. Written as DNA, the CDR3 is TGCAGCGTTACCGTGGTGAACACTGAAGCTTTCTTT. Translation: CSVTVVNTEAFF. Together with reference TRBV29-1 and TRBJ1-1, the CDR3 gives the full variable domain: SAVISQKPSRDICQRGTSLTIQCQVDSQVTMMFWYRQQPGQSLTLIATANQGSEATYESGFVIDKFPISRPNLTFSTLTVSNMSPEDSSIYLCSVTVVNTEAFFGQGTRLTVV.

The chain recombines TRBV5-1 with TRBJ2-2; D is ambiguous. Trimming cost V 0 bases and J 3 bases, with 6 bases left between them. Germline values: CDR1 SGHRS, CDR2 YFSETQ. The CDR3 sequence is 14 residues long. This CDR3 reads CASSLVKYTGELFF. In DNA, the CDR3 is TGCGCCAGCAGCTTGGTAAAATACACCGGGGAGCTGTTTTTT.

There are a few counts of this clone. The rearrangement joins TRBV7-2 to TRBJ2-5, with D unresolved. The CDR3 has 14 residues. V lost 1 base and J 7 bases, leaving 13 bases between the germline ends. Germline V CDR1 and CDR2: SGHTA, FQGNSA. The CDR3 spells CASSLEPGMGTQYF. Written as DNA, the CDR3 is TGTGCCAGCAGCTTAGAGCCGGGCATGGGGACCCAGTACTTC.

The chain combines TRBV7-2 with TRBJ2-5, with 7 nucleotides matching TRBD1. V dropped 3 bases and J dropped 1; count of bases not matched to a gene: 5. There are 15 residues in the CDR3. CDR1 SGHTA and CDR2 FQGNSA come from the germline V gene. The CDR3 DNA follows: TGTGCCAGCAGCTTCTATCGACAGGGCCAAGAGACCCAGTACTTC. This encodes CASSFYRQGQETQYF. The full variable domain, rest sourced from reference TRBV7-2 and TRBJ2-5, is GAGVSQSPSNKVTEKGKDVELRCDPISGHTALYWYRQSLGQGLEFLIYFQGNSAPDKSGLPSDRFSAERTGGSVSTLTIQRTQQEDSAVYLCASSFYRQGQETQYFGPGTRLLVL.

The CDR3 is CASSLGADRSYNEQFF. CDR3 sequence (DNA): TGTGCCAGCAGCTTAGGGGCAGATCGCTCCTACAATGAGCAGTTCTTC. The rearrangement uses TRBV7-3 and TRBJ2-1; a possible D gene is TRBD1 (5 bases). Trimming removed 2 bases at V and 0 bases at J, with 11 bases between. In germline, CDR1 is SGHTA, CDR2 FQGTGA. The CDR3 covers 16 residues. Together with reference TRBV7-3 and TRBJ2-1, the CDR3 gives the full variable domain: GAGVSQTPSNKVTEKGKYVELRCDPISGHTALYWYRQSLGQGPEFLIYFQGTGAADDSGLPNDRFFAVRPEGSVSTLKIQRTERGDSAVYLCASSLGADRSYNEQFFGPGTRLTVL.

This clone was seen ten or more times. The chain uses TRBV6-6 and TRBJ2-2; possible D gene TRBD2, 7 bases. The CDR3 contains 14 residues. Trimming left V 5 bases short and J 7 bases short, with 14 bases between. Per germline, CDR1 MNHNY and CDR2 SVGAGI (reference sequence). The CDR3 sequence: CASSRGGSNGELFF. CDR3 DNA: TGTGCCAGCAGTAGGGGGGGCAGTAACGGGGAGCTGTTTTTT.

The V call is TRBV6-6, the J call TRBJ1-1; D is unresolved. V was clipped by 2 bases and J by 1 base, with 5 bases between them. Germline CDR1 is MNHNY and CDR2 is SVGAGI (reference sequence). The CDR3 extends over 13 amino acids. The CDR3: CASSYQANTEAFF. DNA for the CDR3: TGTGCCAGCAGTTACCAAGCGAACACTGAAGCTTTCTTT.

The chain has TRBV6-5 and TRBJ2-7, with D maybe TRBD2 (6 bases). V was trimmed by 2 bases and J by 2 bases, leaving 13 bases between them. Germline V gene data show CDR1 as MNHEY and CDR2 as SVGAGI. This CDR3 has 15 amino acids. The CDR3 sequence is CASSYSAGSPYEQYF. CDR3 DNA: TGTGCCAGCAGTTACAGTGCGGGGAGCCCCTACGAGCAGTACTTC.

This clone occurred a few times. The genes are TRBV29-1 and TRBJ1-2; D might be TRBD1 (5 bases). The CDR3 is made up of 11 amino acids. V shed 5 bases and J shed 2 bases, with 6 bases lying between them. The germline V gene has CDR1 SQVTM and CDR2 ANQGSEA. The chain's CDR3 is CSVQGNYGYTF. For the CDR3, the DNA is TGCAGCGTTCAGGGAAACTATGGCTACACCTTC.

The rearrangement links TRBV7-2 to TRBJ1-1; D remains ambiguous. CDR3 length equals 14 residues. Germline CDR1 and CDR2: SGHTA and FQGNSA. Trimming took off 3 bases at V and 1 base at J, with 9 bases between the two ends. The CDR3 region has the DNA TGTGCCAGCAGCTTCGTCGACCCGAACACTGAAGCTTTCTTT. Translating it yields CASSFVDPNTEAFF.

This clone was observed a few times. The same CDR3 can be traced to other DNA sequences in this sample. CDR3 amino acids: CASSFARGGYTF. CDR3 in DNA: TGTGCCAGCAGCTTTGCAAGGGGTGGCTACACCTTC. V is TRBV5-6 and J is TRBJ1-2, with D tentatively TRBD1 (5 bases). The V end lost 2 bases, the J end lost 7 bases, and 9 bases lay between the germline ends. CDR1 is SGHDT and CDR2 is YYEEEE in the germline V gene. The CDR3 totals 12 residues.

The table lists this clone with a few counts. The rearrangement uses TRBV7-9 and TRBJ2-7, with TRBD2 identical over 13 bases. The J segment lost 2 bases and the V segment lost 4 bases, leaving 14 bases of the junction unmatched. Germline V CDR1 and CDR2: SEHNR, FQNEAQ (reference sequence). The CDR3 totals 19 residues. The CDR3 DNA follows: TGTGCCAGCAGCTCCCCCCGTAGAGAAACTAGCGGGAGGGCCTACGAGCAGTACTTC. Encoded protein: CASSSPRRETSGRAYEQYF. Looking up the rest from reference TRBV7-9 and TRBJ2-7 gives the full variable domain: DTGVSQNPRHKITKRGQNVTFRCDPISEHNRLYWYRQTLGQGPEFLTYFQNEAQLEKSRLLSDRFSAERPKGSFSTLEIQRTEQGDSAMYLCASSSPRRETSGRAYEQYFGPGTRLTVT.

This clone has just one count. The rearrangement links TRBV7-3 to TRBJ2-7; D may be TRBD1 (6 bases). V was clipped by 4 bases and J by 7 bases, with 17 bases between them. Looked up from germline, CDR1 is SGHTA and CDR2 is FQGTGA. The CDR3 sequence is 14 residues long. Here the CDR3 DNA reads TGTGCCAGCAGCTCCGAACCGACAGGAACTGAGCAGTACTTC. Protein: CASSSEPTGTEQYF.

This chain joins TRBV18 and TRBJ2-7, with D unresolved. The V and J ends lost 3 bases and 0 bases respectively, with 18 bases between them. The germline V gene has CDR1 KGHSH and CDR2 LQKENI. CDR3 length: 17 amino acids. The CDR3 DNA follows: TGTGCCAGCTCACCGGCGACTGACACTAAATCCTCCTACGAGCAGTACTTC. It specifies CASSPATDTKSSYEQYF.

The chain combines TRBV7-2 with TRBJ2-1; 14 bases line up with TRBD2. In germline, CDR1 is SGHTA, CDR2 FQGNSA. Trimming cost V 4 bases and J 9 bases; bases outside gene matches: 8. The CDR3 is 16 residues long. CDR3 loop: CASSSGLAGVPSEQFF. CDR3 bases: TGTGCCAGCAGCTCGGGACTAGCGGGAGTCCCGAGTGAGCAGTTCTTC.

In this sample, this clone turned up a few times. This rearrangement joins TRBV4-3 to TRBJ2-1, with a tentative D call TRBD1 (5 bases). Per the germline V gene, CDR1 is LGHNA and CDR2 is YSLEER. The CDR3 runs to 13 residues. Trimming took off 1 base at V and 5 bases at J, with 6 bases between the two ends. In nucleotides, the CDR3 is TGCGCCAGCAGCCAAGGCAGGGACAATGAGCAGTTCTTC. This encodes CASSQGRDNEQFF.

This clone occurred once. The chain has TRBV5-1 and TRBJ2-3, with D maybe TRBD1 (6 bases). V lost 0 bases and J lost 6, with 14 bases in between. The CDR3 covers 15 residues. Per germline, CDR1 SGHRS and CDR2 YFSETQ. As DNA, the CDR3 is TGCGCCAGCAGCTTGGCAGGGGCGGATTCGGATACGCAGTATTTT. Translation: CASSLAGADSDTQYF.

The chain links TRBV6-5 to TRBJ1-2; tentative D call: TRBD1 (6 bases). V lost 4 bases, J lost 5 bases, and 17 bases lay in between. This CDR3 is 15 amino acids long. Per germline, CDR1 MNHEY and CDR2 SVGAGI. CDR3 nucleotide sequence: TGTGCCAGCAGTTCCCTCGGGGACACCTCTTATGGCTACACCTTC. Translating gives CASSSLGDTSYGYTF.

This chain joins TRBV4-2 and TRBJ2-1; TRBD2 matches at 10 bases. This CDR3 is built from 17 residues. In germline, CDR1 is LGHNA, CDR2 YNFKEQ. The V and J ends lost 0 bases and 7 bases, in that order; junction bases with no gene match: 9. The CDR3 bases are TGTGCCAGCAGCCAAGAGGGTATAGCGGGAGGACGGAATGAGCAGTTCTTC. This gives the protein CASSQEGIAGGRNEQFF.

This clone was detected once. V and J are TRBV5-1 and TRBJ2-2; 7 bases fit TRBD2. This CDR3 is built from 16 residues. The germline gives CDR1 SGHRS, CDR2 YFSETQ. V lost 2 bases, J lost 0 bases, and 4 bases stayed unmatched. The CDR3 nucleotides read TGCGCCAGCAGCTTCACTAGCGCAACGAACACCGGGGAGCTGTTTTTT. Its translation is CASSFTSATNTGELFF.

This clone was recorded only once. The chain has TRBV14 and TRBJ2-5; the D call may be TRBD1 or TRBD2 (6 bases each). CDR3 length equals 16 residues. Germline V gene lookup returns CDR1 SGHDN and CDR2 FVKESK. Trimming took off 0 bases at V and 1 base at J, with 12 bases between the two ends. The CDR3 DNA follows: TGTGCCAGCAGCCAAGATCTACGGGGGCTCCAAGAGACCCAGTACTTC. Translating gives CASSQDLRGLQETQYF.

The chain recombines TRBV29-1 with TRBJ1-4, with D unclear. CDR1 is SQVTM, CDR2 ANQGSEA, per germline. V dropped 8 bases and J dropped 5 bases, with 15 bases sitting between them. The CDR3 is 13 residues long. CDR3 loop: CSFKGFPNEKLFF. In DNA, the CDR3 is TGCAGCTTCAAAGGATTCCCAAATGAAAAACTGTTTTTT.